This T cell receptor beta chain originates from a study of T cell repertoires in cytomegalovirus infection. Study details: Epitope selection comprised recently identified HLA-C-restricted CMV epitopes and well-studied HLA-B-restricted CMV epitopes. A matching HLA type, together with CMV infection, was signaled by public TCR beta signatures. Study-wide findings and caveats: Individuals carrying CMV plus the relevant HLA were identified by cumulative frequency of public TCR beta families. Predominance within the ex vivo response was attributable to HLA-C-restricted CMV-specific TCR beta clonotypes.

On this clonotype itself: Its antigen is not identified.

CDR1 and CDR2 (germline): SEHNR, FQNEAQ (reference sequence). V was pared by 5 bases and J by 5 bases, with 18 bases between. The CDR3 sequence is 15 residues long. Via MiXCR, TCRdb re-called the reads, giving one row per CDR3 protein. The sample includes 700,000 to 900,000 distinct CDR3 sequences, around 29% of them seen just once. V is TRBV7-9 and J is TRBJ1-1; D gene ambiguous. The sequenced sample was cultured CD8+ T cells from PBMCs, obtained from culture after CMV antigen stimulation. This clonotype was obtained from a human donor in good health (CMV status not recorded). Some clones in this sample may be carry-over from other donors' samples. CDR3: CASSLPGRVGTEAFF. The CDR3 region has the DNA TGTGCCAGCAGCCTGCCCGGGAGGGTTGGGACTGAAGCTTTCTTT. The whole variable domain, filled in from reference TRBV7-9 and TRBJ1-1, reads DTGVSQNPRHKITKRGQNVTFRCDPISEHNRLYWYRQTLGQGPEFLTYFQNEAQLEKSRLLSDRFSAERPKGSFSTLEIQRTEQGDSAMYLCASSLPGRVGTEAFFGQGTRLTVV.